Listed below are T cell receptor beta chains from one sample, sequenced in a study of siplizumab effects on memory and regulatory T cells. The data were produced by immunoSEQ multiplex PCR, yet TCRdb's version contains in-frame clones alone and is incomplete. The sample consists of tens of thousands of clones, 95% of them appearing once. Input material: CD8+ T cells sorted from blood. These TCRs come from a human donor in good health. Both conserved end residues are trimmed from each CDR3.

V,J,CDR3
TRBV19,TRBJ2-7,ASSPGTGFYEQY
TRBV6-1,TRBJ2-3,ASSEAPGQGAADTQY
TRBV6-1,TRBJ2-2,ASSEATGPGELF
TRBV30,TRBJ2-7,AWSVQGNSEQY
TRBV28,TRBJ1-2,ASSWPDYGYT
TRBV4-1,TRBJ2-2,ASSQVQIPGELF
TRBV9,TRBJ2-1,ASSVVAGSSYNEQF
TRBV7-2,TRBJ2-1,ASSWGVGYNEQF
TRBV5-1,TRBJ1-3,ASSLNLGQNSGNTIY
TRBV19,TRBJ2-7,ASSGVDSYEQY
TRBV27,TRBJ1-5,ASTTGGNQPQH
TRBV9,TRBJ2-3,ASSVSGSGDTQY
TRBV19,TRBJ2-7,ASSIKRGTYEQY
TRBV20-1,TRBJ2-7,SGRESYEQY
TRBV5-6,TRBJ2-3,ASSFPTSASTDTQY
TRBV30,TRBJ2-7,AWSFSSYEQY
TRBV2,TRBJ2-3,ASGTSGRVPDTQY
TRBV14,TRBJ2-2,ASSPPDRTNTGELF
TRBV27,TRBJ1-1,ASSLTLGYTEAF
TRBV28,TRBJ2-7,ASTPSGDNTYEQY
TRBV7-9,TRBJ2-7,ASSPPSYEQY
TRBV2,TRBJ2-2,ASSSTGGNGGELF
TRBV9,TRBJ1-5,ASSADSNQPQH
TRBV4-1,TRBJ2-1,ASSQDPGTSWYNEQF
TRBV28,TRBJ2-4,ASSRTGEEKNIQY
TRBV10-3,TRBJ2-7,AIGQGAYEQY
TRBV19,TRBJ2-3,ASSSPFDTDTQY
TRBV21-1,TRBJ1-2,ASQQVLYYGYT
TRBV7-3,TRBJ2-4,ASSLTGGGRGDIQY
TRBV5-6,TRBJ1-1,ASSLGVQGGTEAF
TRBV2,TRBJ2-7,ASSDSAFSYEQY
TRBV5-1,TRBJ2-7,ASSQFPGTDSYEQY
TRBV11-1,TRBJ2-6,ASSLPGQGSGANVLT
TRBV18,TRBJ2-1,ASSPGNNEQF
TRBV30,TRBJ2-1,AWTSSERPYNEQF
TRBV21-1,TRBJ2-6,ASCDRTGGSGANVLT
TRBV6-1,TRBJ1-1,ASSELARGAF
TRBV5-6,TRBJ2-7,ASSKDRGYNEQY
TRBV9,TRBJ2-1,ASSVRTSGISSSGEQF
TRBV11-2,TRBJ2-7,ASSSRDGILYEQY
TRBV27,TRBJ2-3,ASSPPGGAGAESVTDTQY
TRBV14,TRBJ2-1,ASSPLDGGLAGREQF
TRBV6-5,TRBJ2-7,ASTDRAYEQY
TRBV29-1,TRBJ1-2,SVDSSGNYGYT
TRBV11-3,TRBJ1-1,ASSLDWNANTEAF
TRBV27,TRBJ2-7,ASSPGVSYEQY
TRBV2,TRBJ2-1,ASRMGPTHNEQF
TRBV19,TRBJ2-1,ASSIDPGWTYNEQF
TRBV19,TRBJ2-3,ASSIGEFDTDTQY
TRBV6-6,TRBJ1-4,ASSYSMQQEKLF
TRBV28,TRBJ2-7,ASSSSGGASGRFYEQY
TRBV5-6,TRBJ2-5,ASSLVGPRETQY
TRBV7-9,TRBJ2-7,ASSDGSYEQY
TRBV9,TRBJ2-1,ASSRGTTHNEQF
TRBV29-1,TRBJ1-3,SVRLSGNTIY
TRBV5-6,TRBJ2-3,ASSSRLAGVDTQY
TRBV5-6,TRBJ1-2,ASSFGLRRDKVHGYT
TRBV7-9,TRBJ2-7,ASSHASALEQY
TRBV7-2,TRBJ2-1,ASSFGGTYNEQF